Listed here are 21 T cell receptor beta chains from one sample, sequenced in a study of blood T cell repertoires in COVID-19. Some clones are missing from TCRdb's copy, which holds only in-frame ones; the method was immunoSEQ multiplex PCR. Counted here are around 300,000 clones, about 85% occurring once; the ten biggest clones make up roughly 2.3%. Sequences were obtained from peripheral blood. Receptors were obtained from a man between 18 and 35 years old with active or convalescent COVID-19.

This clone was detected only a few times. V gene TRBV4-1 combines with J gene TRBJ2-7, with 7 bases that match TRBD1. CDR3 length equals 16 residues. The germline CDR1 and CDR2 sequences are MGHRA and YSYEKL. With 0 bases clipped from V and 0 bases from J, the junction kept 5 bases outside the gene matches. The CDR3 protein is CASSQESGTDSYEQYF. Here the CDR3 DNA reads TGCGCCAGCAGCCAAGAATCCGGGACAGACTCCTACGAGCAGTACTTC.

The V gene is TRBV5-1, the J gene TRBJ2-1; perhaps TRBD1 as D (6 bases). V was trimmed by 5 bases and J by 7 bases, leaving 13 bases between them. The CDR3 is 13 amino acids. CDR1 SGHRS and CDR2 YFSETQ come from the germline V gene. CDR3 sequence: CASRYRVENEQFF. CDR3 DNA: TGCGCCAGCAGATACAGGGTAGAGAATGAGCAGTTCTTC.

The chain links TRBV29-1 to TRBJ1-1; no clear D gene. Germline values: CDR1 SQVTM, CDR2 ANQGSEA. CDR3 length: 13 amino acids. V was clipped by 4 bases and J by 0 bases, with 9 bases between them. CDR3 sequence (DNA): TGCAGCGTTGTTCAGTTAATGAACACTGAAGCTTTCTTT. Protein sequence: CSVVQLMNTEAFF.

The V call is TRBV15, the J call TRBJ2-1; 10 nucleotides match TRBD2. Germline V gene data show CDR1 as LNHNV and CDR2 as YYDKDF (reference sequence). After removal of 0 bases from V and 7 bases from J, the junction contained 3 bases not matched to a gene. CDR3 size: 15 residues. The CDR3 here is CATSREKLAGNEQFF. The CDR3 region has the DNA TGTGCCACCAGCAGAGAAAAACTAGCGGGGAATGAGCAGTTCTTC. The full variable domain, rest sourced from reference TRBV15 and TRBJ2-1, is DAMVIQNPRYQVTQFGKPVTLSCSQTLNHNVMYWYQQKSSQAPKLLFHYYDKDFNNEADTPDNFQSRRPNTSFCFLDIRSPGLGDTAMYLCATSREKLAGNEQFFGPGTRLTVL.

In this sample, this clone turned up once. Here the CDR3 reads CASTASAKLYEQYF. The CDR3 DNA follows: TGTGCCAGCACGGCTAGCGCGAAACTTTACGAGCAGTACTTC. The genes are TRBV11-2 and TRBJ2-7; tentative D call: TRBD2 (6 bases). Germline assignment: CDR1 SGHAT and CDR2 FQNNGV. This CDR3 is 14 amino acids long. V shed 7 bases and J shed 4 bases, with 17 bases lying between them.

The chain couples TRBV2 to TRBJ1-1, with D maybe TRBD1 (5 bases). With 9 bases removed from V and 3 bases from J, the gap between germline ends came to 11 bases. This CDR3 contains 12 residues. CDR1 and CDR2 from the germline V gene are SNHLY and FYNNEI. CDR3 nucleotides: TGTGCCAGTCAGGGTCCGGACACTGAAGCTTTCTTT. Amino acids: CASQGPDTEAFF. Full variable domain (remainder filled in from reference TRBV2 and TRBJ1-1): EPEVTQTPSHQVTQMGQEVILRCVPISNHLYFYWYRQILGQKVEFLVSFYNNEISEKSEIFDDQFSVERPDGSNFTLKIRSTKLEDSAMYFCASQGPDTEAFFGQGTRLTVV.

The chain recombines TRBV4-1 with TRBJ2-7; 7 bases agree with TRBD1. Germline V gene lookup returns CDR1 MGHRA and CDR2 YSYEKL. This CDR3 is built from 13 residues. V dropped 5 bases and J dropped 4; count of bases not matched to a gene: 5. The CDR3, as DNA: TGCGCCAGCAGCTTAGAGACAGGGTACGAGCAGTACTTC. Translated, it gives CASSLETGYEQYF.

The chain employs TRBV18 and TRBJ1-6, with D possibly TRBD1 on 5 matching bases. The CDR3 has 13 residues. Trimming cost V 6 bases and J 7 bases, with 10 bases left between them. Looked up from germline, CDR1 is KGHSH and CDR2 is LQKENI. The CDR3 nucleotides are TGTGCCAGCTCCAGGGAGGGCAATTCACCCCTCCACTTT. Its translation is CASSREGNSPLHF.

V is TRBV6-5 and J is TRBJ2-3; tentatively, D is TRBD2 (5 bases). Germline V gene lookup returns CDR1 MNHEY and CDR2 SVGAGI. V was clipped by 6 bases and J by 0 bases, with 10 bases between them. This CDR3 has 14 residues. CDR3 amino acids: CASRYGESTDTQYF. DNA for the CDR3: TGTGCCAGCAGGTACGGGGAGAGCACAGATACGCAGTATTTT.

V and J are TRBV28 and TRBJ1-5, with 8 nucleotides matching TRBD1. Trimming removed 3 bases from V and 4 bases from J; junction bases left unmatched: 8. The CDR3 extends over 16 amino acids. Germline V CDR1 and CDR2: MDHEN, SYDVKM. CDR3 DNA sequence: TGTGCCAGCAGTTTGGGGGGGACAGGCCTAAATCAGCCCCAGCATTTT. Protein product: CASSLGGTGLNQPQHF.

The chain joins TRBV11-2 to TRBJ1-5; 8 positions agree with TRBD1. The CDR3 contains 15 residues. V lost 5 bases and J lost 1; bases outside the gene matches: 4. Germline V gene data show CDR1 as SGHAT and CDR2 as FQNNGV. The CDR3 sequence: CASSTNRGSNQPQHF. CDR3 bases: TGTGCCAGCAGCACGAACAGGGGGAGCAATCAGCCCCAGCATTTT. Variable domain in full (rest from reference TRBV11-2 and TRBJ1-5): EAGVAQSPRYKIIEKRQSVAFWCNPISGHATLYWYQQILGQGPKLLIQFQNNGVVDDSQLPKDRFSAERLKGVDSTLKIQPAKLEDSAVYLCASSTNRGSNQPQHFGDGTRLSIL.

This chain links TRBV7-2 with TRBJ1-4, with 12 nucleotides matching TRBD1. The ends lost 4 bases at V and 8 bases at J; junction bases unmatched: 5. This CDR3 has 15 amino acids. Germline V gene lookup returns CDR1 SGHTA and CDR2 FQGNSA. This CDR3 is CASSWGQGAGEKLFF. The CDR3 DNA reads TGTGCCAGCAGCTGGGGACAGGGGGCTGGCGAAAAACTGTTTTTT.

The chain combines TRBV11-2 with TRBJ1-1; 7 bases are a match to TRBD1. The CDR3 covers 15 residues. CDR1 is SGHAT, CDR2 FQNNGV, per germline. Trimming at V came to 8 bases and at J to 0 bases, leaving 9 bases not matched to a gene. The CDR3 DNA reads as TGTGCCAGCCTCCCGATGACAGGGCTGAACACTGAAGCTTTCTTT. This sequence encodes CASLPMTGLNTEAFF.

A single count supports this clone. The chain joins TRBV7-6 to TRBJ2-7; 8 bases match TRBD2. V was clipped by 2 bases and J by 5 bases; unmatched bases: 14. The CDR3 consists of 17 residues. CDR1 and CDR2 from the germline V gene are SGHVS and FNYEAQ. The CDR3 nucleotides read TGTGCCAGCAGCTTACCCCTCTCCCGGGGGGGCCGCCACGAGCAGTACTTC. Amino acid sequence: CASSLPLSRGGRHEQYF.

The rearrangement uses TRBV3-1 (or the pseudogene TRBV3-2) and TRBJ2-2; possible D gene TRBD1, 6 bases. With 3 bases removed from V and 9 bases from J, the gap between germline ends came to 14 bases. The germline V gene has CDR1 LGHDT and CDR2 YNNKEL (reference sequence). CDR3 length: 14 residues. CDR3 in amino acids: CASSHAQGGRELFF. The CDR3 region has the DNA TGTGCCAGCAGCCACGCACAGGGTGGTCGGGAGCTGTTTTTT.

V and J are TRBV6-2 or TRBV6-3 and TRBJ1-5, with D perhaps TRBD1 (6 bases). V lost 0 bases, J lost 1 base, and 16 bases lay in between. In germline, CDR1 is MNHEY, CDR2 SVGEGT. There are 18 residues in the CDR3. CDR3 DNA: TGTGCCAGCAGTTACTCTTGGGGACAACTATCGAGCAATCAGCCCCAGCATTTT. Residues: CASSYSWGQLSSNQPQHF.

CDR3: CASSSPGTAVYEQYF. The CDR3, as DNA: TGTGCCAGCAGCTCCCCCGGGACAGCCGTCTACGAGCAGTACTTC. The chain joins TRBV7-9 to TRBJ2-7; 7 nucleotides line up with TRBD1. Looked up from germline, CDR1 is SEHNR and CDR2 is FQNEAQ (reference sequence). The CDR3 is 15 amino acids. V lost 4 bases and J lost 3; bases outside the gene matches: 9.

The chain carries TRBV5-6 and TRBJ1-4; weak D call: TRBD1 (6 bases). CDR3 size: 16 residues. The germline CDR1 and CDR2 sequences are SGHDT and YYEEEE. The ends were cut back, 4 bases at V and 7 bases at J, with 20 bases in the middle. The CDR3 DNA follows: TGTGCCAGCAGCCGTCCGGACAGCTTAAGATTTGAAAAACTGTTTTTT. The encoded protein is CASSRPDSLRFEKLFF.

The genes are TRBV28 and TRBJ2-1; the match to TRBD2 covers 11 bases. Germline V CDR1 and CDR2: MDHEN, SYDVKM. CDR3 length: 19 residues. J gave up 4 bases and V 6 bases, and 17 bases lay outside the gene matches. The CDR3 DNA reads TGTGCCAGCAGGCTCGGTGGACTAGCGGGCTACACTAAGTACAATGAGCAGTTCTTC. This sequence encodes CASRLGGLAGYTKYNEQFF.

CDR3 loop: CASSPGTGARQPQHF. In nucleotides, the CDR3 is TGTGCCAGCAGCCCCGGGACAGGGGCTCGACAGCCCCAGCATTTT. The rearrangement uses TRBV27 and TRBJ1-5, with 10 bases identical to TRBD1. V trimming: 6 bases; J trimming: 7 bases; junction bases outside the gene matches: 9. The CDR3 runs 15 residues. The germline CDR1 and CDR2 sequences are MNHEY and SMNVEV (reference sequence).

The chain links TRBV27 to TRBJ1-1, with TRBD1 identical over 7 bases. The CDR3 totals 14 residues. After removal of 0 bases from V and 4 bases from J, the junction contained 2 bases not matched to a gene. In germline, CDR1 is MNHEY, CDR2 SMNVEV (reference sequence). The CDR3 region is CASSLSGDSTEAFF. Written as DNA, the CDR3 is TGTGCCAGCAGTTTATCAGGGGACAGCACTGAAGCTTTCTTT.